Presented here are 21 T cell receptor beta chains from one specimen sequenced in a study of OX40 agonist ivuxolimab in advanced cancers. Produced via immunoSEQ multiplex PCR; TCRdb's table is partial and in-frame only. The repertoire consists of tens of thousands of clones, with around 89% occurring once and the leading ten covering about a sixth. The sample in question was CD4+ or CD8+ T cells sorted from blood, obtained in a trial of the OX40 agonist ivuxolimab. All receptors come from an adult with an advanced solid tumor such as melanoma, head and neck, liver or kidney cancer.

V is TRBV28 and J is TRBJ1-5, with 10 positions matching TRBD1. There are 15 residues in the CDR3. The V and J ends lost 2 bases and 6 bases, in that order; junction bases with no gene match: 4. Looked up from germline, CDR1 is MDHEN and CDR2 is SYDVKM. CDR3 nucleotides: TGTGCCAGCAGTTTACCGACAGGGGGCGGTCAGCCCCAGCATTTT. It codes for CASSLPTGGGQPQHF.

The rearrangement joins TRBV4-1 to TRBJ1-4, with 7 bases aligning to TRBD1. The germline gives CDR1 MGHRA, CDR2 YSYEKL. This CDR3 is built from 16 residues. V lost 4 bases and J lost 7; bases outside the gene matches: 12. As DNA, the CDR3 is TGCGCCAGCAGCCGCACAACAGGGGTTGAGTCTGAAAAACTGTTTTTT. Translating it yields CASSRTTGVESEKLFF.

This chain joins TRBV28 and TRBJ1-2; 10 positions match TRBD1. Germline V gene data show CDR1 as MDHEN and CDR2 as SYDVKM. With V trimmed by 6 bases and J by 8 bases, 9 bases remained unmatched. This CDR3 region has 14 residues. CDR3 sequence: CASSPPGTGAGYTF. The CDR3 nucleotides read TGTGCCAGCAGCCCGCCCGGGACAGGGGCCGGCTACACCTTC.

To note about this clone: Other DNA sequences in the same sample also yield this CDR3. The gene calls are TRBV6-5 and TRBJ2-1; D remains unclear. The CDR3 is made up of 12 amino acids. Trimming stripped 8 bases from V and 3 bases from J, with 8 bases between. Germline CDR1 reads MNHEY; CDR2 reads SVGAGI. DNA of the CDR3: TGTGCCAGCTCTCATTACTACAATGAGCAGTTCTTC. Translated: CASSHYYNEQFF.

The V call is TRBV7-9, the J call TRBJ1-1; no definite D call. This CDR3 is built from 11 residues. V lost 4 bases and J lost 5, with 5 bases in between. Per the germline V gene, CDR1 is SEHNR and CDR2 is FQNEAQ (reference sequence). The CDR3 region is CASSSSTEAFF. The CDR3 nucleotides read TGTGCCAGCAGCTCCTCAACTGAAGCTTTCTTT.

The chain links TRBV27 to TRBJ2-7; 11 positions match TRBD1. The CDR3 is made up of 16 amino acids. Germline CDR1 reads MNHEY; CDR2 reads SMNVEV (reference sequence). J lost 5 bases, V lost 6 bases, and 12 bases had no gene match. In DNA, the CDR3 is TGTGCCAGCAGGTCTAATTGGGGACAGGGGGTCCACGAGCAGTACTTC. Amino acids: CASRSNWGQGVHEQYF.

This clone appeared once. The DNA of the CDR3 is TGTGCCAGCAGCTTAACGGGACTCTTAAATGAGCAGTTCTTC. Its protein is CASSLTGLLNEQFF. The chain recombines TRBV11-1 with TRBJ2-1; a possible D gene is TRBD2 (6 bases). CDR1 is SGHAT, CDR2 FQDESV, per germline (reference sequence). V was pared by 2 bases and J by 7 bases, with 12 bases between. This CDR3 is built from 14 residues.

J is TRBJ2-1 and V is TRBV9; 8 nucleotides agree with TRBD2. J was trimmed by 4 bases and V by 4 bases; bases with no gene match: 10. Germline lookup yields CDR1 SGDLS and CDR2 YYNGEE. CDR3 size: 16 residues. The chain's CDR3 is CASSLRETSGYNEQFF. DNA of the CDR3: TGTGCCAGCAGCCTACGGGAAACTAGCGGTTACAATGAGCAGTTCTTC. Combining the CDR3 with reference TRBV9 and TRBJ2-1 gives the whole variable domain DSGVTQTPKHLITATGQRVTLRCSPRSGDLSVYWYQQSLDQGLQFLIQYYNGEERAKGNILERFSAQQFPDLHSELNLSSLELGDSALYFCASSLRETSGYNEQFFGPGTRLTVL.

In this sample, this clone turned up once. The rearrangement links TRBV6-5 to TRBJ2-2; D is uncertain. Germline assignment: CDR1 MNHEY and CDR2 SVGAGI. CDR3 size: 15 residues. Trimming took off 2 bases at V and 0 bases at J, with 7 bases between the two ends. Here the CDR3 reads CASSYGNPNTGELFF. In nucleotides, the CDR3 is TGTGCCAGCAGTTACGGAAACCCGAACACCGGGGAGCTGTTTTTT.

The chain carries TRBV11-2 and TRBJ2-7; D gene ambiguous. CDR1 SGHAT and CDR2 FQNNGV come from the germline V gene. Trimming removed 1 base at V and 5 bases at J, with 3 bases between. The CDR3 runs 11 residues. CDR3 coding DNA: TGTGCCAGCAGCTTAGCACACGAGCAGTACTTC. It translates to CASSLAHEQYF. Together with reference TRBV11-2 and TRBJ2-7, the CDR3 gives the full variable domain: EAGVAQSPRYKIIEKRQSVAFWCNPISGHATLYWYQQILGQGPKLLIQFQNNGVVDDSQLPKDRFSAERLKGVDSTLKIQPAKLEDSAVYLCASSLAHEQYFGPGTRLTVT.

The chain links TRBV9 to TRBJ2-2, with 8 positions matching TRBD2. Losses at the gene ends were 0 bases for V and 0 bases for J; bases not matched to a gene: 1. Germline CDR1 SGDLS, CDR2 YYNGEE. The CDR3 length is 16 residues. The chain's CDR3 is CASSVGSGANTGELFF. The CDR3 bases are TGTGCCAGCAGCGTAGGTAGCGGGGCGAACACCGGGGAGCTGTTTTTT.

This chain joins TRBV9 and TRBJ1-1; 10 bases fit TRBD1. The V gene end was trimmed by 0 bases and the J gene end by 7 bases; junction bases not matched to a gene: 6. The CDR3 covers 15 residues. In germline, CDR1 is SGDLS, CDR2 YYNGEE. In DNA, the CDR3 is TGTGCCAGCAGCGTAGAAGGGACAGGGGACGATGAAGCTTTCTTT. The encoded protein is CASSVEGTGDDEAFF. Complete variable domain (other parts from reference TRBV9 and TRBJ1-1): DSGVTQTPKHLITATGQRVTLRCSPRSGDLSVYWYQQSLDQGLQFLIQYYNGEERAKGNILERFSAQQFPDLHSELNLSSLELGDSALYFCASSVEGTGDDEAFFGQGTRLTVV.

The chain combines TRBV6-5 with TRBJ2-1; D may be TRBD2 (5 bases). Trimming took 8 bases from V and 7 from J, leaving 18 bases between them. CDR1 and CDR2 from the germline V gene are MNHEY and SVGAGI. This CDR3 comprises 14 residues. For the CDR3, the DNA is TGTGCCAGCCGCTGGGCGGACCGGGGTAATGAGCAGTTCTTC. Protein: CASRWADRGNEQFF.

The chain links TRBV13 to TRBJ2-1; the match to TRBD1 covers 8 bases. The ends lost 5 bases at V and 8 bases at J; junction bases unmatched: 17. This CDR3 is 17 amino acids long. The germline CDR1 and CDR2 sequences are PRHDT and FYEKMQ (reference sequence). The CDR3 here is CASSPERPGQGLDEQFF. The CDR3 coding sequence is TGTGCCAGCAGCCCAGAACGGCCCGGACAGGGACTCGATGAGCAGTTCTTC.

This sequence joins TRBV28 and TRBJ2-3; the match to TRBD2 covers 13 bases. Germline V gives CDR1 MDHEN, CDR2 SYDVKM. V shed 8 bases, J shed 6 bases, and the junction held 11 bases outside the gene matches. This CDR3 contains 16 residues. CDR3 sequence reads: CASFRSLAGGPDTQYF. CDR3 DNA sequence: TGTGCCAGCTTTAGATCACTAGCGGGAGGGCCTGATACGCAGTATTTT. Complete variable domain (other parts from reference TRBV28 and TRBJ2-3): DVKVTQSSRYLVKRTGEKVFLECVQDMDHENMFWYRQDPGLGLRLIYFSYDVKMKEKGDIPEGYSVSREKKERFSLILESASTNQTSMYLCASFRSLAGGPDTQYFGPGTRLTVL.

The CDR3 protein is CASSQALATQNPFYNEQFF. For the CDR3, the DNA is TGCGCCAGCAGCCAAGCCCTAGCTACACAGAACCCCTTCTACAATGAGCAGTTCTTC. The rearrangement uses TRBV4-3 and TRBJ2-1; D is possibly TRBD2 (5 bases). Germline V gene sequence: CDR1 LGHNA, CDR2 YSLEER. The CDR3 runs to 19 residues. The germline V and J ends were trimmed by 1 base and 3 bases, with 22 bases remaining between them.

This clone was found a few times. The chain uses TRBV11-1 and TRBJ1-3; D call uncertain. Trimming took 3 bases from V and 6 from J, leaving 12 bases between them. This CDR3 has 14 amino acids. Germline loops: CDR1 SGHAT, CDR2 FQDESV (reference sequence). CDR3 residues: CASSLDSLLNTIYF. In DNA, the CDR3 is TGTGCCAGCAGCTTGGATTCTCTCTTAAACACCATATATTTT. Full variable domain (outside the CDR3, taken from reference TRBV11-1 and TRBJ1-3): EAEVAQSPRYKITEKSQAVAFWCDPISGHATLYWYRQILGQGPELLVQFQDESVVDDSQLPKDRFSAERLKGVDSTLKIQPAELGDSAMYLCASSLDSLLNTIYFGEGSWLTVV.

This rearrangement joins TRBV28 to TRBJ2-3; 7 bases fit TRBD1. The CDR3 extends over 15 amino acids. Germline trimming cut 7 bases from V and 1 base from J; bases unmatched to any gene: 8. Germline assignment: CDR1 MDHEN and CDR2 SYDVKM. The CDR3: CASIDRAWGTDTQYF. The CDR3 coding sequence is TGTGCCAGCATCGACAGGGCCTGGGGCACAGATACGCAGTATTTT.

The chain couples TRBV12-2 to TRBJ1-1. TRBV12-2 is described as a pseudogene. This CDR3 is built from 16 residues. CDR3 nucleotides: TGTGCAAGTCGCTTAAGGGTGGGGGGCTGCAACACTGAAGCTTTCTTT. Its translation is CASRLRVGGCNTEAFF.

The rearrangement uses TRBV6-1 and TRBJ2-6; D is perhaps TRBD1 (5 bases). CDR1 and CDR2 (germline): MNHNS, SASEGT. Trimming took 0 bases from V and 1 from J, leaving 7 bases between them. The CDR3 loop spans 16 amino acids. As DNA, the CDR3 is TGTGCCAGCAGTGAAGCGTCAGGGTCTGGGGCCAACGTCCTGACTTTC. It specifies CASSEASGSGANVLTF.

The chain recombines TRBV7-3 with TRBJ2-2, with D possibly matching TRBD1 (5 bases). The CDR3 runs to 14 residues. The germline V gene encodes CDR1 SGHTA and CDR2 FQGTGA. Trimming took off 5 bases at V and 1 base at J, with 8 bases between the two ends. CDR3 nucleotide sequence: TGTGCCAGCAGCCCGGACAAGAACACCGGGGAGCTGTTTTTT. It codes for CASSPDKNTGELFF.